Described below is a single T cell receptor (beta chain) sequence and its context. Sequencing used immunoSEQ multiplex PCR; TCRdb keeps in-frame clones, though not all of them. Of about 100,000 clones in the sample, more than 85% were seen once. These data are taken from a study of control samples from healthy donors and cancer patients. This receptor was taken from a woman between 45 and 65 years old in good health. Sequencing was performed on blood.

The CDR3 sequence: CASSAPGQGSYGYTF. DNA for the CDR3: TGTGCCAGCAGTGCACCGGGACAGGGGAGCTATGGCTACACCTTC. This chain connects TRBV27 to TRBJ1-2; the match to TRBD1 covers 10 bases. The CDR3 has 15 residues. The J segment lost 4 bases and the V segment lost 5 bases, leaving 7 bases of the junction unmatched. The germline V gene has CDR1 MNHEY and CDR2 SMNVEV (reference sequence).